This is a list of T cell receptor beta chains from one sample in a study of blood T cell repertoires in COVID-19. Sequencing used immunoSEQ multiplex PCR; TCRdb keeps in-frame clones, though not all of them. The sample gives some 120,000 clones, around four fifths of which show up once; less than 9% is in the top ten. Source material: peripheral blood. The receptors here all came from a man between 65 and 80 years old with active or convalescent COVID-19. Each CDR3 is given with its conserved first and last residue. The order of the fields is CDR3 length, V gene, J gene, clone size, D gene, CDR3 protein, CDR3 DNA. D genes are given only for firm matches. Rows give clone size only sometimes, using once, few, many, or a class for an expanded clone.

cdr3_length: 15; v_call: TRBV5-1; j_call: TRBJ2-3; clone_size: NA; d_call: NA; cdr3_aa: CASSLFGSDTDTQYF; cdr3_nt: TGCGCCAGCAGCTTGTTTGGTAGCGACACAGATACGCAGTATTTT
cdr3_length: 14; v_call: TRBV7-8; j_call: TRBJ2-7; clone_size: NA; d_call: NA; cdr3_aa: CASSPPVVDWEQYF; cdr3_nt: TGTGCCAGCAGCCCTCCGGTTGTTGATTGGGAGCAGTACTTC
cdr3_length: 11; v_call: TRBV6-5; j_call: TRBJ1-2; clone_size: NA; d_call: NA; cdr3_aa: CASRGGRGYTF; cdr3_nt: TGTGCCAGCCGAGGGGGACGAGGCTACACCTTC
cdr3_length: 15; v_call: TRBV9; j_call: TRBJ2-7; clone_size: NA; d_call: TRBD2; cdr3_aa: CASSVGAGVGYEQYF; cdr3_nt: TGTGCCAGCAGCGTAGGGGCGGGAGTTGGTTACGAGCAGTACTTC
cdr3_length: 13; v_call: TRBV29-1; j_call: TRBJ1-1; clone_size: few; d_call: NA; cdr3_aa: CSADPGGATEAFF; cdr3_nt: TGCAGCGCTGACCCTGGCGGGGCCACTGAAGCTTTCTTT
cdr3_length: 14; v_call: TRBV9; j_call: TRBJ2-2; clone_size: NA; d_call: NA; cdr3_aa: CASSVSGGAGELFF; cdr3_nt: TGTGCCAGCAGCGTTAGCGGTGGGGCCGGGGAGCTGTTTTTT
cdr3_length: 18; v_call: TRBV28; j_call: TRBJ1-4; clone_size: NA; d_call: TRBD1; cdr3_aa: CASSTIRRTGGPNEKLFF; cdr3_nt: TGTGCCAGCAGTACCATCCGACGGACAGGGGGGCCTAATGAAAAACTGTTTTTT
cdr3_length: 18; v_call: TRBV6-1; j_call: TRBJ1-4; clone_size: NA; d_call: NA; cdr3_aa: CASSDPDIRPATNEKLFF; cdr3_nt: TGTGCCAGCAGTGATCCCGACATAAGACCTGCAACTAATGAAAAACTGTTTTTT
cdr3_length: 16; v_call: TRBV9; j_call: TRBJ1-1; clone_size: NA; d_call: TRBD1; cdr3_aa: CASSPTGQGVNTEAFF; cdr3_nt: TGTGCCAGCAGCCCGACAGGGCAGGGAGTGAACACTGAAGCTTTCTTT
cdr3_length: 15; v_call: TRBV18; j_call: TRBJ2-7; clone_size: NA; d_call: NA; cdr3_aa: CASSPRDLNSYEQYF; cdr3_nt: TGTGCCAGCTCACCACGCGACTTGAACTCCTACGAGCAGTACTTC
cdr3_length: 13; v_call: TRBV30; j_call: TRBJ2-7; clone_size: NA; d_call: TRBD1; cdr3_aa: CAWSAGQAREQYF; cdr3_nt: TGTGCCTGGAGTGCGGGACAGGCCCGGGAGCAGTACTTC
cdr3_length: 13; v_call: TRBV10-3; j_call: TRBJ2-5; clone_size: NA; d_call: TRBD1; cdr3_aa: CAISYRGFETQYF; cdr3_nt: TGTGCCATCAGCTACAGGGGTTTTGAGACCCAGTACTTC
cdr3_length: 19; v_call: TRBV4-3; j_call: TRBJ2-1; clone_size: NA; d_call: TRBD2; cdr3_aa: CASSLGLAGEAPSYNEQFF; cdr3_nt: TGCGCCAGCAGCCTCGGACTAGCGGGAGAAGCCCCCTCCTACAATGAGCAGTTCTTC
cdr3_length: 15; v_call: TRBV28; j_call: TRBJ1-6; clone_size: once; d_call: TRBD1; cdr3_aa: CASRLPDRVYSPLHF; cdr3_nt: TGTGCCAGCAGGTTACCAGACAGGGTGTACTCACCCCTCCACTTT
cdr3_length: 16; v_call: TRBV18; j_call: TRBJ1-4; clone_size: once; d_call: NA; cdr3_aa: CASSHGGAATNEKLFF; cdr3_nt: TGTGCCAGCTCACACGGTGGGGCTGCAACTAATGAAAAACTGTTTTTT
cdr3_length: 15; v_call: TRBV5-4; j_call: TRBJ2-3; clone_size: NA; d_call: NA; cdr3_aa: CASSLRQGNTDTQYF; cdr3_nt: TGTGCCAGCAGCTTGCGGCAGGGCAACACAGATACGCAGTATTTT
cdr3_length: 17; v_call: TRBV19; j_call: TRBJ2-1; clone_size: once; d_call: TRBD2; cdr3_aa: CASSRRTSGSIYNEQFF; cdr3_nt: TGTGCCAGTAGCCGAAGGACTAGCGGGAGTATATACAATGAGCAGTTCTTC
cdr3_length: 15; v_call: TRBV5-1; j_call: TRBJ1-5; clone_size: NA; d_call: TRBD1; cdr3_aa: CASSLDGQGNQPQHF; cdr3_nt: TGCGCCAGCAGCTTGGATGGACAGGGGAATCAGCCCCAGCATTTT
cdr3_length: 11; v_call: TRBV27; j_call: TRBJ2-1; clone_size: NA; d_call: NA; cdr3_aa: CASSFNNEQFF; cdr3_nt: TGTGCCAGCAGCTTTAACAATGAGCAGTTCTTC
cdr3_length: 15; v_call: TRBV5-1; j_call: TRBJ2-1; clone_size: NA; d_call: TRBD1; cdr3_aa: CASSPGDRESNEQFF; cdr3_nt: TGCGCCAGCAGCCCGGGGGACAGGGAATCCAATGAGCAGTTCTTC
cdr3_length: 12; v_call: TRBV28; j_call: TRBJ2-7; clone_size: NA; d_call: NA; cdr3_aa: CASSPSVYEQYF; cdr3_nt: TGTGCCAGCAGTCCGAGTGTCTACGAGCAGTACTTC
cdr3_length: 22; v_call: TRBV6-6; j_call: TRBJ1-2; clone_size: NA; d_call: TRBD1; cdr3_aa: CASSRDPGQGAANVQRSYGYTF; cdr3_nt: TGTGCCAGCAGTCGAGACCCCGGACAGGGGGCGGCTAATGTTCAAAGAAGCTATGGCTACACCTTC
cdr3_length: 11; v_call: TRBV12-3/TRBV12-4; j_call: TRBJ1-1; clone_size: NA; d_call: NA; cdr3_aa: CASIMFAEAFF; cdr3_nt: TGTGCCAGCATAATGTTCGCTGAAGCTTTCTTT
cdr3_length: 15; v_call: TRBV4-1; j_call: TRBJ2-7; clone_size: NA; d_call: TRBD1; cdr3_aa: CASSHIGTGGVEQYF; cdr3_nt: TGCGCCAGCAGCCACATAGGGACAGGGGGAGTCGAGCAGTACTTC
cdr3_length: 13; v_call: TRBV7-8; j_call: TRBJ1-1; clone_size: NA; d_call: NA; cdr3_aa: CASSLALRIEAFF; cdr3_nt: TGTGCCAGCAGCTTAGCGCTCAGGATTGAAGCTTTCTTT
cdr3_length: 16; v_call: TRBV5-1; j_call: TRBJ1-5; clone_size: NA; d_call: TRBD1; cdr3_aa: CASSLGPGTGFQPQHF; cdr3_nt: TGCGCCAGCAGCCTAGGACCCGGGACAGGGTTCCAGCCCCAGCATTTT
cdr3_length: 17; v_call: TRBV6-1; j_call: TRBJ2-6; clone_size: NA; d_call: NA; cdr3_aa: CASSEARRLSGANVLTF; cdr3_nt: TGTGCCAGCAGTGAAGCTCGACGACTCTCTGGGGCCAACGTCCTGACTTTC
cdr3_length: 16; v_call: TRBV5-4; j_call: TRBJ2-1; clone_size: NA; d_call: TRBD2; cdr3_aa: CASSRHPTNGGDEQFF; cdr3_nt: TGTGCCAGCAGCCGGCACCCTACTAACGGGGGGGATGAGCAGTTCTTC
cdr3_length: 17; v_call: TRBV12-5; j_call: TRBJ1-1; clone_size: NA; d_call: NA; cdr3_aa: CASGLWGTTPMNTEAFF; cdr3_nt: TGTGCTAGTGGTTTGTGGGGGACAACGCCCATGAACACTGAAGCTTTCTTT
cdr3_length: 14; v_call: TRBV19; j_call: TRBJ1-1; clone_size: NA; d_call: TRBD1; cdr3_aa: CASSTQGGVGEAFF; cdr3_nt: TGTGCCAGTAGTACACAGGGGGGGGTCGGTGAAGCTTTCTTT
cdr3_length: 14; v_call: TRBV6-5; j_call: TRBJ2-2; clone_size: NA; d_call: NA; cdr3_aa: CASSYWATTGELFF; cdr3_nt: TGTGCCAGCAGTTACTGGGCGACAACCGGGGAGCTGTTTTTT
cdr3_length: 14; v_call: TRBV29-1; j_call: TRBJ2-1; clone_size: NA; d_call: NA; cdr3_aa: CSAKSLRSYNEQFF; cdr3_nt: TGCAGCGCTAAATCACTAAGGTCCTACAATGAGCAGTTCTTC
cdr3_length: 18; v_call: TRBV3-1/TRBV3-2; j_call: TRBJ2-2; clone_size: NA; d_call: TRBD2; cdr3_aa: CASSHGLAGDTNTGELFF; cdr3_nt: TGTGCCAGCAGCCATGGACTAGCGGGGGATACGAACACCGGGGAGCTGTTTTTT
cdr3_length: 13; v_call: TRBV4-2; j_call: TRBJ1-1; clone_size: NA; d_call: NA; cdr3_aa: CASSQSSYTEAFF; cdr3_nt: TGTGCCAGCAGTCAGTCTTCTTACACTGAAGCTTTCTTT
cdr3_length: 14; v_call: TRBV7-2; j_call: TRBJ2-3; clone_size: NA; d_call: TRBD2; cdr3_aa: CASTSGGAADTQYF; cdr3_nt: TGTGCCAGCACCTCCGGGGGGGCGGCAGATACGCAGTATTTT
cdr3_length: 14; v_call: TRBV6-5; j_call: TRBJ2-1; clone_size: NA; d_call: TRBD1; cdr3_aa: CASSRDRGWNEQFF; cdr3_nt: TGTGCCAGCAGCCGGGACAGGGGTTGGAATGAGCAGTTCTTC
cdr3_length: 15; v_call: TRBV6-5; j_call: TRBJ1-2; clone_size: few; d_call: NA; cdr3_aa: CASSTRGGANYGYTF; cdr3_nt: TGTGCCAGCAGTACCCGAGGGGGGGCGAACTATGGCTACACCTTC
cdr3_length: 17; v_call: TRBV7-2; j_call: TRBJ2-1; clone_size: NA; d_call: TRBD2; cdr3_aa: CASSLGWASGRNNEQFF; cdr3_nt: TGTGCCAGCAGCTTAGGCTGGGCTAGCGGGAGGAACAATGAGCAGTTCTTC
cdr3_length: 14; v_call: TRBV3-1/TRBV3-2; j_call: TRBJ1-1; clone_size: NA; d_call: TRBD1; cdr3_aa: CASSQAGGNTEAFF; cdr3_nt: TGTGCCAGCAGCCAAGCAGGGGGGAACACTGAAGCTTTCTTT
cdr3_length: 14; v_call: TRBV19; j_call: TRBJ2-7; clone_size: NA; d_call: NA; cdr3_aa: CASSIGQSSYEQYF; cdr3_nt: TGTGCCAGTAGTATTGGACAGAGCTCCTACGAGCAGTACTTC
cdr3_length: 13; v_call: TRBV5-1; j_call: TRBJ1-1; clone_size: NA; d_call: NA; cdr3_aa: CASSREGGTEAFF; cdr3_nt: TGCGCCAGCAGCAGAGAAGGAGGGACTGAAGCTTTCTTT
cdr3_length: 16; v_call: TRBV24-1; j_call: TRBJ1-5; clone_size: NA; d_call: NA; cdr3_aa: CATSDPSLGGNQPQHF; cdr3_nt: TGTGCCACCAGTGATCCCTCTTTAGGGGGTAATCAGCCCCAGCATTTT
cdr3_length: 15; v_call: TRBV7-2; j_call: TRBJ1-3; clone_size: NA; d_call: NA; cdr3_aa: CASSPMVPRGNTIYF; cdr3_nt: TGTGCCAGCAGCCCCATGGTCCCGCGAGGAAACACCATATATTTT
cdr3_length: 14; v_call: TRBV6-6; j_call: TRBJ2-7; clone_size: NA; d_call: TRBD1; cdr3_aa: CASRPRDSSYEQYF; cdr3_nt: TGTGCCAGCAGACCGAGGGACAGCTCCTACGAGCAGTACTTC
cdr3_length: 14; v_call: TRBV18; j_call: TRBJ1-2; clone_size: once; d_call: NA; cdr3_aa: CASSPRAGNEGYTF; cdr3_nt: TGTGCCAGCTCACCACGGGCAGGGAATGAGGGCTACACCTTC
cdr3_length: 13; v_call: TRBV7-8; j_call: TRBJ2-5; clone_size: NA; d_call: TRBD1; cdr3_aa: CASSPTGGETQYF; cdr3_nt: TGTGCCAGCAGCCCCACAGGGGGGGAGACCCAGTACTTC
cdr3_length: 11; v_call: TRBV11-3; j_call: TRBJ1-1; clone_size: once; d_call: NA; cdr3_aa: CASSGRGRAFF; cdr3_nt: TGTGCCAGCAGCGGGAGGGGAAGGGCTTTCTTT
cdr3_length: 14; v_call: TRBV11-3; j_call: TRBJ1-1; clone_size: NA; d_call: TRBD1; cdr3_aa: CASSEGAVRGEAFF; cdr3_nt: TGTGCCAGCAGCGAGGGGGCAGTTCGGGGTGAAGCTTTCTTT
cdr3_length: 13; v_call: TRBV19; j_call: TRBJ1-2; clone_size: once; d_call: NA; cdr3_aa: CASKTPGSYGYTF; cdr3_nt: TGTGCCAGTAAAACCCCTGGGAGCTATGGCTACACCTTC
cdr3_length: 14; v_call: TRBV28; j_call: TRBJ2-7; clone_size: NA; d_call: NA; cdr3_aa: CASTRKATGYEQYF; cdr3_nt: TGTGCCAGCACACGTAAAGCGACGGGTTACGAGCAGTACTTC
cdr3_length: 15; v_call: TRBV11-3; j_call: TRBJ1-3; clone_size: NA; d_call: NA; cdr3_aa: CASSFGGVSGNTIYF; cdr3_nt: TGTGCCAGCAGCTTCGGCGGGGTCTCTGGAAACACCATATATTTT
cdr3_length: 13; v_call: TRBV7-2; j_call: TRBJ1-1; clone_size: NA; d_call: NA; cdr3_aa: CASSYDRNTEAFF; cdr3_nt: TGTGCCAGCAGCTATGACAGGAACACTGAAGCTTTCTTT
cdr3_length: 13; v_call: TRBV6-2/TRBV6-3; j_call: TRBJ1-2; clone_size: NA; d_call: NA; cdr3_aa: CASSYEKTGSWTF; cdr3_nt: TGTGCCAGCAGTTACGAAAAAACAGGGTCGTGGACCTTC
cdr3_length: 14; v_call: TRBV30; j_call: TRBJ1-5; clone_size: NA; d_call: TRBD1; cdr3_aa: CAWSVGTGNQPQHF; cdr3_nt: TGTGCCTGGAGTGTGGGGACAGGGAATCAGCCCCAGCATTTT
cdr3_length: 15; v_call: TRBV2; j_call: TRBJ1-5; clone_size: NA; d_call: TRBD1; cdr3_aa: CASSPGTGRNQPQHF; cdr3_nt: TGTGCCAGCAGTCCTGGGACAGGGCGAAATCAGCCCCAGCATTTT